The clone carrying this T cell receptor beta chain was counted a few times. Its antigen remains unknown. The treatment denotes: approximately 10-day PBMC culture with coronavirus spike peptide pools or control peptides (ViraFEST assay). The Oncomine TCR Beta short-read assay was applied to DNA of cultured CD4+ T cells. TCRdb itself ran the PCR reads through MiXCR, one entry per CDR3 protein. The sample includes under 20,000 distinct CDR3 sequences, 55% to 75% of them seen just once. The record originates from a study of vaccination and CD4 T cells after COVID-19. CDR1 is DFQATT and CDR2 is SNEGSKA in the germline V gene (reference sequence). CDR3 size: 12 residues. Deletions cut 6 bases from V and 1 base from J, with 7 bases between.

J is TRBJ1-5 and V is TRBV20-1; D is perhaps TRBD1 (6 bases). The receptor was isolated from a human donor who had recovered from COVID-19. The specimen sequenced was CD4+ T cells from blood, cultured in vitro. The CDR3, as DNA: TGCAGTGCCAGGGGCAGCAATCAGCCCCAGCATTTT. Translating it yields CSARGSNQPQHF.